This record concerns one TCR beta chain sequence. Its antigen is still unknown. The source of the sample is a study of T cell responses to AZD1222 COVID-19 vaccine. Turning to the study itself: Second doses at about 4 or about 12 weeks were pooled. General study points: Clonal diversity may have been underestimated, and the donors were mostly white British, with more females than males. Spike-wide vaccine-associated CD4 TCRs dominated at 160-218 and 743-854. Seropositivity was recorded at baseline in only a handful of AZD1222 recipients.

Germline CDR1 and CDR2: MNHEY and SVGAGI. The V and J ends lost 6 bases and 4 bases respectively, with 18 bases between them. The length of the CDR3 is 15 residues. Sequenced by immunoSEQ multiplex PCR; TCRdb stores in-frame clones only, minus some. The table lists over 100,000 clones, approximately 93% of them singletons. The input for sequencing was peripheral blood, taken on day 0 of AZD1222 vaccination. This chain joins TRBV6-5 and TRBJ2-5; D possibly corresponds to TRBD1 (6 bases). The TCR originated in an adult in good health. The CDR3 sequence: CASSPGGQILETQYF. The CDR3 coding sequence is TGTGCCAGCAGCCCAGGCGGACAGATTCTAGAGACCCAGTACTTC.